One and the same sample provided the 18 T cell receptor beta chains below, sequenced in a study of glioma-infiltrating T cells after dendritic cell vaccination. Generated by immunoSEQ multiplex PCR, the TCRdb table keeps only in-frame clones and is missing some. The sample yields 95,000 to 110,000 clones, about four fifths seen once. This material consisted of blood, taken before dendritic cell vaccination. These TCRs come from a human donor with glioblastoma.

The rearrangement links TRBV15 to TRBJ2-3, with no clear D. V gave up 11 bases and J gave up 8 bases, with 14 bases separating them. The CDR3 extends over 11 amino acids. CDR1 and CDR2 from the germline V gene are LNHNV and YYDKDF (reference sequence). In nucleotides, the CDR3 is TGTGCCTCACAGTCGGATGGTACGCAGTATTTT. It specifies CASQSDGTQYF.

This chain joins TRBV28 and TRBJ2-7, with 12 bases fitting TRBD2. The junction had 17 bases not matched to a gene; V was cut back by 5 bases and J by 0 bases. CDR1 and CDR2 (germline): MDHEN, SYDVKM. The CDR3 has 20 amino acids. The CDR3 region is CASSPPARLAGGPSSYEQYF. The CDR3 DNA sequence: TGTGCCAGCAGTCCTCCGGCGCGCCTAGCGGGGGGGCCGAGCTCCTACGAGCAGTACTTC.

The chain has TRBV19 and TRBJ1-1; D is uncertain. This CDR3 spans 15 amino acids. Germline V gene data show CDR1 as LNHDA and CDR2 as SQIVND (reference sequence). V lost 4 bases and J lost 3, with 15 bases in between. CDR3 nucleotides: TGTGCCAGTAGTACACGGAGGACGAGGGACACTGAAGCTTTCTTT. The encoded protein is CASSTRRTRDTEAFF.

This rearrangement joins TRBV19 to TRBJ2-7, with 9 bases identical to TRBD2. The CDR3 totals 15 residues. CDR1 and CDR2 (germline): LNHDA, SQIVND (reference sequence). The V and J ends lost 3 bases and 4 bases, in that order; junction bases with no gene match: 7. CDR3 region: CASSMPGLATYEQYF. The CDR3 DNA follows: TGTGCCAGTAGTATGCCGGGACTAGCCACATACGAGCAGTACTTC.

The chain is built from TRBV7-2 and TRBJ2-7; 15 positions match TRBD2. CDR1 is SGHTA and CDR2 is FQGNSA in the germline V gene. The CDR3 is 15 amino acids. Trimming at V came to 4 bases and at J to 5 bases, leaving 3 bases not matched to a gene. The CDR3 DNA sequence: TGTGCCAGCAGCTGGACTAGCGGGGGGGCCCACGAGCAGTACTTC. This gives the protein CASSWTSGGAHEQYF.

CDR3 DNA sequence: TGCGCCAGCAGCTTGTTAGCGGAAGAGACCCAGTACTTC. As protein: CASSLLAEETQYF. The J gene is TRBJ2-5, the V gene TRBV5-1; D perhaps matches TRBD2 (6 bases). The germline V gene has CDR1 SGHRS and CDR2 YFSETQ. V lost 1 base and J lost 3, with 7 bases in between. The CDR3 is made up of 13 amino acids.

A single count supports this clone. The chain couples TRBV30 to TRBJ1-2; 9 bases are a match to TRBD1. Trimming removed 0 bases from V and 7 bases from J; junction bases left unmatched: 9. In germline, CDR1 is GTSNPN, CDR2 SVGIG (reference sequence). CDR3 length equals 15 residues. The CDR3 sequence: CAWSVQGAVTGGYTF. The CDR3 nucleotides read TGTGCCTGGAGTGTACAGGGGGCAGTTACGGGTGGCTACACCTTC.

The chain uses TRBV11-3 and TRBJ2-5; D might be TRBD2 (7 bases). Trimming removed 2 bases from V and 0 bases from J, with 10 bases in between. From germline, CDR1 is SGHNT and CDR2 YENEEA. The CDR3 runs to 15 residues. The DNA of the CDR3 is TGTGCCAGCAGCTTACGGGGGGCGAACCAAGAGACCCAGTACTTC. Translated: CASSLRGANQETQYF.

CDR3 sequence (DNA): TGTGCCAGCAGCTTATCAAACACTGAAGCTTTCTTT. Translated: CASSLSNTEAFF. The chain is built from TRBV7-6 and TRBJ1-1; no clear D. Per germline, CDR1 SGHVS and CDR2 FNYEAQ. The CDR3 contains 12 residues. Trimming cost V 2 bases and J 2 bases, with 3 bases left between them.

The chain is built from TRBV18 and TRBJ1-5; 8 positions agree with TRBD1. This CDR3 comprises 13 residues. In germline, CDR1 is KGHSH, CDR2 LQKENI. Trimming at V came to 6 bases and at J to 6 bases, leaving 4 bases not matched to a gene. CDR3 protein: CASSADRGQPQHF. For the CDR3, the DNA is TGTGCCAGCTCGGCAGACAGGGGTCAGCCCCAGCATTTT.

The chain combines TRBV5-1 with TRBJ2-5; the D gene is possibly TRBD2 (5 bases). CDR1 and CDR2 (germline): SGHRS, YFSETQ. The CDR3 covers 15 residues. V lost 0 bases, J lost 1 base, and 10 bases lay in between. CDR3: CASSLEEVGQETQYF. The CDR3 DNA follows: TGCGCCAGCAGCTTGGAGGAGGTGGGCCAAGAGACCCAGTACTTC.

This chain uses TRBV11-2 with TRBJ1-2; TRBD1 aligns across 8 bases. Germline assignment: CDR1 SGHAT and CDR2 FQNNGV. V shed 4 bases and J 4 bases; nucleotides not matched to a gene: 17. The CDR3 is 18 residues long. The CDR3 region has the DNA TGTGCCAGCAGCTCACTACGGACTGACAGGGGCCGGTTCTATGGCTACACCTTC. This codes for CASSSLRTDRGRFYGYTF. Supplemented by reference TRBV11-2 and TRBJ1-2, the full variable domain reads EAGVAQSPRYKIIEKRQSVAFWCNPISGHATLYWYQQILGQGPKLLIQFQNNGVVDDSQLPKDRFSAERLKGVDSTLKIQPAKLEDSAVYLCASSSLRTDRGRFYGYTFGSGTRLTVV.

The V and J genes are TRBV7-6 and TRBJ2-7; TRBD1 aligns across 8 bases. V lost 5 bases, J lost 3 bases, and 9 bases stayed unmatched. The germline CDR1 and CDR2 sequences are SGHVS and FNYEAQ. CDR3 length equals 15 residues. CDR3 nucleotides: TGTGCCAGCAGCCCGCTTCTCGGACAGGGCTACGAGCAGTACTTC. Amino acids: CASSPLLGQGYEQYF.

The rearrangement uses TRBV4-1 and TRBJ1-5; D remains unclear. Germline CDR1 MGHRA, CDR2 YSYEKL. V lost 1 base, J lost 0 bases, and 13 bases lay in between. The CDR3 loop spans 17 amino acids. The CDR3 nucleotides read TGCGCCAGCAGCCAAGTCCCGGCAGGAATTAGCAATCAGCCCCAGCATTTT. This codes for CASSQVPAGISNQPQHF.

J is TRBJ2-5 and V is TRBV5-1; the D gene is possibly TRBD2 (6 bases). The CDR3 consists of 11 residues. Trimming pared 2 bases from V and 13 bases from J, leaving 12 bases between. CDR1 SGHRS and CDR2 YFSETQ come from the germline V gene. CDR3 amino acids: CASSFPTGGYF. As DNA, the CDR3 is TGCGCCAGCAGCTTTCCCACCGGGGGGTACTTC. Supplemented by reference TRBV5-1 and TRBJ2-5, the full variable domain reads KAGVTQTPRYLIKTRGQQVTLSCSPISGHRSVSWYQQTPGQGLQFLFEYFSETQRNKGNFPGRFSGRQFSNSRSEMNVSTLELGDSALYLCASSFPTGGYFGPGTRLLVL.

Regarding this clone: Other DNA sequences in the same sample also yield this CDR3. The chain recombines TRBV6-5 with TRBJ1-2; 8 bases match TRBD1. The CDR3 contains 15 residues. Germline V lookup: CDR1 MNHEY, CDR2 SVGAGI. The trim removed 6 bases at V and 1 base at J, leaving 7 bases unmatched. CDR3 nucleotides: TGTGCCAGCAGCCTGGGACAGGCGAATAACTATGGCTACACCTTC. Amino acids: CASSLGQANNYGYTF.

The CDR3 protein is CSAQGGEKLFF. CDR3 nucleotide sequence: TGCAGTGCCCAGGGTGGGGAAAAACTGTTTTTT. V and J are TRBV20-1 and TRBJ1-4, with a weak D call TRBD1 (5 bases). This CDR3 has 11 amino acids. V was trimmed by 6 bases and J by 8 bases, leaving 10 bases between them. Per germline, CDR1 DFQATT and CDR2 SNEGSKA (reference sequence).

V and J are TRBV30 and TRBJ2-3; D is possibly TRBD2 (6 bases). V lost 0 bases and J lost 3, with 10 bases in between. Germline V gene sequence: CDR1 GTSNPN, CDR2 SVGIG (reference sequence). The CDR3 runs to 14 residues. In DNA, the CDR3 is TGTGCCTGGAGTGTACCGGAGGGGACAGATACGCAGTATTTT. Translation: CAWSVPEGTDTQYF.